This TCR beta chain was retrieved from a study of T cells after yellow fever vaccination. Findings and limits, study-wide: At around 96% for CD4 and about 88% for CD8, most primary-vaccination clones showed up again after the booster. Weaker, the secondary response had a peak occurring faster, on day 5 versus 15. Bulk-population clonotypes that are abundant could appear as contaminants in FACS-sorted repertoires.

Each CDR3 protein gets one entry after TCRdb re-called the 5' RACE reads with MiXCR. Here the sample spans 350,000 to 450,000 distinct CDR3 sequences, around 6.5% being singletons. Germline V lookup: CDR1 SEHNR, CDR2 FQNEAQ (reference sequence). The length of the CDR3 is 15 residues. The V gene end was trimmed by 6 bases and the J gene end by 5 bases; junction bases not matched to a gene: 12. As for this clonotype: Its antigen is still unknown.

The chain uses TRBV7-9 and TRBJ1-2; the match to TRBD1 covers 7 bases. The origin of this receptor is a man under 40 who received the YFV17D yellow fever vaccine. Sequencing was performed on PBMCs, taken 5 days after the yellow fever booster vaccination. Here the CDR3 DNA reads TGTGCCAGCAGTTCAGGACAGGAGCCCAATTATGGCTACACCTTC. It specifies CASSSGQEPNYGYTF.